The 28 T cell receptor beta chains given below trace back to one sample, sequenced in a study of T-cell memory formation after mild COVID-19. Via MiXCR, TCRdb re-called the 5' RACE reads, giving one row per CDR3 protein. The sample yields 95,000 to 120,000 distinct CDR3 sequences, 15% to 20% seen once. Sequences were obtained from PBMCs or a T cell subset sorted from them (not recorded which). These receptors all stem from a man aged 18 to 29 who had mild COVID-19 (a few samples of this study predate the infection). Cell type and time point are not known.

The chain joins TRBV30 to TRBJ1-1; maybe TRBD1 (6 bases). This CDR3 has 14 amino acids. V lost 4 bases to trimming and J lost 0 bases, with 12 bases between them. Germline CDR1 and CDR2: GTSNPN and SVGIG (reference sequence). CDR3 nucleotide sequence: TGTGCCTGGATCCGGGACAACCTGAACACTGAAGCTTTCTTT. Amino acid sequence: CAWIRDNLNTEAFF.

The chain carries TRBV4-2 and TRBJ2-4; 12 nucleotides match TRBD1. The CDR3 consists of 16 residues. V lost 2 bases to trimming and J lost 8 bases; unmatched junction nucleotides: 7. Germline-derived CDR1 and CDR2 are LGHNA and YNFKEQ. The CDR3 loop is CASSQRDRGRMDIQYF. The CDR3, as DNA: TGTGCCAGCAGCCAAAGGGACAGGGGGCGCATGGACATTCAGTACTTC.

V usage is TRBV12-3 or TRBV12-4 and J usage is TRBJ2-3, with D unclear. V shed 4 bases and J shed 5 bases, with 10 bases lying between them. The CDR3 is 13 amino acids. This CDR3 reads CASSYLFRDTQYF. The CDR3 region has the DNA TGTGCCAGCAGTTACTTGTTTAGAGATACGCAGTATTTT.

This clonotype was observed a few times. The chain recombines TRBV10-3 with TRBJ2-3; the match to TRBD2 covers 12 bases. Germline trimming cut 6 bases from V and 8 bases from J; bases unmatched to any gene: 12. Per the germline V gene, CDR1 is ENHRY and CDR2 is SYGVKD. This CDR3 has 16 residues. The CDR3 DNA follows: TGTGCCATCAGCGGGACTAGCGGGTTATCAGGGGGTACGCAGTATTTT. It yields the protein CAISGTSGLSGGTQYF.

This clonotype was seen more than once but under ten times. V is TRBV5-1 and J is TRBJ2-3, with D perhaps matching TRBD1 (5 bases). This CDR3 spans 15 amino acids. The germline V and J ends were trimmed by 4 bases and 4 bases, with 16 bases remaining between them. Germline CDR1 reads SGHRS; CDR2 reads YFSETQ. CDR3 region: CASSPVREGADTQYF. Here the CDR3 DNA reads TGCGCCAGCAGCCCGGTGAGAGAAGGGGCAGATACGCAGTATTTT.

This chain links TRBV28 with TRBJ1-2, with TRBD1 matching over 9 bases. V trimming: 6 bases; J trimming: 4 bases; junction bases outside the gene matches: 9. Germline loops: CDR1 MDHEN, CDR2 SYDVKM. The CDR3 length is 15 residues. The CDR3 sequence is CASSPAGQGAYGYTF. CDR3 in DNA: TGTGCCAGCAGCCCCGCGGGACAGGGAGCCTATGGCTACACCTTC.

This clonotype occurred a few times. V usage is TRBV7-2 and J usage is TRBJ2-2; no clear D gene. This CDR3 contains 18 residues. The V end was cut by 5 bases, the J end by 3 bases, with 22 bases between. CDR1 and CDR2 from the germline V gene are SGHTA and FQGNSA. CDR3 loop: CASSRMSRLLSDTGELFF. The CDR3 DNA reads TGTGCCAGCAGCCGAATGTCAAGACTGTTAAGCGACACCGGGGAGCTGTTTTTT.

This clonotype was found a few times. The rearrangement links TRBV29-1 to TRBJ1-2; D not resolved. Germline-derived CDR1 and CDR2 are SQVTM and ANQGSEA. Trimming removed 6 bases from V and 3 bases from J, with 23 bases in between. The CDR3 has 16 amino acids. DNA for the CDR3: TGCAGCGTCATCGGGGTACAGCGAACGCATTACTATGGCTACACCTTC. Translation: CSVIGVQRTHYYGYTF.

This clonotype was picked up a small number of times. The rearrangement uses TRBV7-9 and TRBJ2-3; 7 bases agree with TRBD1. The germline V gene encodes CDR1 SEHNR and CDR2 FQNEAQ (reference sequence). This CDR3 region has 18 residues. V trimming: 5 bases; J trimming: 1 base; junction bases outside the gene matches: 15. For the CDR3, the DNA is TGTGCCAGCAGCCCCGGGACAGCTTCCGTGTCGGGCACAGATACGCAGTATTTT. Protein sequence: CASSPGTASVSGTDTQYF.

This clonotype turned up a few times. J is TRBJ2-2 and V is TRBV4-1; TRBD2 aligns across 7 bases. V was clipped by 6 bases and J by 0 bases; unmatched bases: 13. CDR1 is MGHRA, CDR2 YSYEKL, per germline. The CDR3 is 18 amino acids. The CDR3 DNA follows: TGCGCCAGCAGTCCTGGCACAGCGGGGCTCCCGAACACCGGGGAGCTGTTTTTT. It specifies CASSPGTAGLPNTGELFF.

This clonotype was seen only a few times. The chain couples TRBV7-3 to TRBJ2-1, with a tentative D call TRBD2 (6 bases). Per the germline V gene, CDR1 is SGHTA and CDR2 is FQGTGA. Trimming removed 0 bases from V and 2 bases from J, with 8 bases in between. The CDR3 is 15 amino acids. CDR3: CASSLTGGTYNEQFF. The CDR3 DNA is TGTGCCAGCAGCTTAACCGGGGGTACCTACAATGAGCAGTTCTTC.

This chain uses TRBV7-3 with TRBJ2-1, with 12 bases fitting TRBD2. V lost 5 bases and J lost 11; bases outside the gene matches: 7. The CDR3 has 14 amino acids. The germline gives CDR1 SGHTA, CDR2 FQGTGA. In nucleotides, the CDR3 is TGTGCCAGCAGCCAAACTAGCGGGGGGCCAAAGCAGTTCTTC. Encoded protein: CASSQTSGGPKQFF.

The chain is built from TRBV12-3 or TRBV12-4 and TRBJ2-1; TRBD1 might be the D (5 bases). V gave up 0 bases and J gave up 9 bases, with 9 bases separating them. This CDR3 has 13 residues. The CDR3 DNA reads TGTGCCAGCAGTTTAGCCCAAGGGGCTGAGCAGTTCTTC. The encoded protein is CASSLAQGAEQFF.

This clonotype was counted at least ten times. This chain links TRBV12-3 or TRBV12-4 with TRBJ2-5, with 7 bases identical to TRBD1. The ends lost 6 bases at V and 3 bases at J; junction bases unmatched: 7. This CDR3 has 14 residues. The DNA of the CDR3 is TGTGCCAGCAGCCCAGGGGGTCTAAAAGAGACCCAGTACTTC. It encodes CASSPGGLKETQYF.

This clonotype was counted a few times. V and J are TRBV5-1 and TRBJ2-7; TRBD1 might be the D (5 bases). The CDR3 loop spans 16 amino acids. Trimming cost V 0 bases and J 3 bases, with 16 bases left between them. Germline V lookup: CDR1 SGHRS, CDR2 YFSETQ. CDR3 nucleotide sequence: TGCGCCAGCAGCTTGGCCGGGCTCAGACAGATCTACGAGCAGTACTTC. Translation: CASSLAGLRQIYEQYF.

This clonotype was seen only a few times. The chain couples TRBV12-3 or TRBV12-4 to TRBJ1-2, with 7 bases aligning to TRBD1. This CDR3 has 13 residues. The V and J ends lost 6 bases and 4 bases, in that order; junction bases with no gene match: 5. The CDR3 is CASREGAGYGYTF. CDR3 nucleotides: TGTGCCAGCAGGGAGGGGGCCGGCTATGGCTACACCTTC.

The rearrangement links TRBV5-1 to TRBJ1-2, with TRBD1 identical over 8 bases. From germline, CDR1 is SGHRS and CDR2 YFSETQ. The CDR3 totals 15 residues. V lost 4 bases, J lost 5 bases, and 10 bases stayed unmatched. This chain's CDR3 is CASSQGAGSMYGYTF. As DNA, the CDR3 is TGCGCCAGCAGCCAGGGGGCAGGGTCTATGTATGGCTACACCTTC.

The chain links TRBV12-3 or TRBV12-4 to TRBJ1-1; D is perhaps TRBD1 (6 bases). The CDR3 length is 13 residues. The ends were cut back, 6 bases at V and 10 bases at J, with 18 bases in the middle. CDR3 residues: CASSNYRVAVAFF. The CDR3 DNA follows: TGTGCCAGCAGCAACTACAGGGTTGCCGTAGCTTTCTTT.

This clonotype was detected only a few times. This chain uses TRBV28 with TRBJ2-7; 8 nucleotides align to TRBD2. From germline, CDR1 is MDHEN and CDR2 SYDVKM. Germline trimming cut 8 bases from V and 7 bases from J; bases unmatched to any gene: 4. CDR3 size: 11 residues. CDR3 loop: CASGGGGEQYV. DNA of the CDR3: TGTGCCAGCGGTGGCGGGGGGGAGCAGTACGTC.

In its sample, this clonotype was seen a few times. V usage is TRBV5-1 and J usage is TRBJ2-1; 7 bases map to TRBD2. Unmatched junction bases numbered 6, after V lost 1 base and J lost 5 bases. The CDR3 runs to 15 residues. CDR1 SGHRS and CDR2 YFSETQ come from the germline V gene. The CDR3 coding sequence is TGCGCCAGCAGCTTGACGGGGGGTTTCAACAATGAGCAGTTCTTC. Translating it yields CASSLTGGFNNEQFF.

In its sample, this clonotype was seen a few times. The V call is TRBV5-1, the J call TRBJ2-3; D not certain. Germline assignment: CDR1 SGHRS and CDR2 YFSETQ. This CDR3 has 11 residues. With 3 bases removed from V and 7 bases from J, the gap between germline ends came to 6 bases. The CDR3 loop is CASSSEYTQYF. For the CDR3, the DNA is TGCGCCAGCAGCTCCGAGTATACGCAGTATTTT.

The V and J genes are TRBV4-1 and TRBJ2-2; D gene unclear. This CDR3 comprises 16 residues. In germline, CDR1 is MGHRA, CDR2 YSYEKL. The V end was cut by 4 bases, the J end by 5 bases, with 17 bases between. CDR3 in amino acids: CASSLTLGPYTGELFF. CDR3 nucleotides: TGCGCCAGCAGCCTGACCCTCGGGCCCTATACCGGGGAGCTGTTTTTT.

This clonotype was detected only a few times. The gene calls are TRBV7-2 and TRBJ1-5; TRBD1 is a possible D gene (5 bases). Trimming took off 7 bases at V and 3 bases at J, with 16 bases between the two ends. CDR1 SGHTA and CDR2 FQGNSA come from the germline V gene. The CDR3 totals 15 residues. CDR3 protein: CASTYGGGYNQPQHF. The CDR3 nucleotides are TGTGCCAGCACCTATGGGGGGGGGTACAATCAGCCCCAGCATTTT. Variable domain in full (rest from reference TRBV7-2 and TRBJ1-5): GAGVSQSPSNKVTEKGKDVELRCDPISGHTALYWYRQSLGQGLEFLIYFQGNSAPDKSGLPSDRFSAERTGGSVSTLTIQRTQQEDSAVYLCASTYGGGYNQPQHFGDGTRLSIL.

J is TRBJ1-2 and V is TRBV12-3 or TRBV12-4; D is unresolved. The V gene lost 1 base and the J gene lost 3 bases, with 12 bases spanning the gap. The CDR3 loop spans 15 amino acids. The CDR3 DNA reads TGTGCCAGCAGTTTAGGACGCGTTAAGGACTATGGCTACACCTTC. It translates to CASSLGRVKDYGYTF.

The J gene is TRBJ1-2, the V gene TRBV20-1; maybe TRBD1 (6 bases). The V end was cut by 3 bases, the J end by 3 bases, with 8 bases between. Per germline, CDR1 DFQATT and CDR2 SNEGSKA (reference sequence). This CDR3 is 12 amino acids long. In DNA, the CDR3 is TGCAGTGCTAGGGACAGCTACTATGGCTACACCTTC. Protein product: CSARDSYYGYTF.

This clonotype was seen only a few times. The chain uses TRBV25-1 and TRBJ2-4, with 16 bases lining up with TRBD2. The CDR3 sequence is 16 residues long. V gave up 4 bases and J gave up 8 bases; unmatched junction bases: 5. Looked up from germline, CDR1 is MGHDK and CDR2 is SYGVNS. CDR3 nucleotide sequence: TGTGCCAGCAGTGCCGGGACTAGCGGGGGGGCGGACATTCAGTACTTC. Residues: CASSAGTSGGADIQYF.

This clonotype was detected only a few times. The genes are TRBV7-2 and TRBJ2-3, with a possible D match to TRBD1 (5 bases). Germline V CDR1 and CDR2: SGHTA, FQGNSA. There are 14 residues in the CDR3. The V and J ends lost 6 bases and 1 base respectively, with 11 bases between them. The CDR3 sequence is CASSPTRGTDTQYF. The CDR3 coding sequence is TGTGCCAGCAGTCCCACCAGGGGCACAGATACGCAGTATTTT.

This clonotype was seen a few times. For the CDR3, the DNA is TGCGCCAGCAGCCGGGACAGGGAATACGAGCAGTACTTC. Protein: CASSRDREYEQYF. The chain links TRBV5-1 to TRBJ2-7; TRBD1 matches 9 bases. The germline CDR1 and CDR2 sequences are SGHRS and YFSETQ. The CDR3 is made up of 13 amino acids. The J segment lost 4 bases and the V segment lost 4 bases, leaving 3 bases of the junction unmatched.